One and the same sample provided the 26 T cell receptor beta chains below, sequenced in a study of cytomegalovirus exposure and HLA in healthy donors. In the PCR, 60 Vbeta and 13 Jbeta primers were used. TCRdb's copy holds only in-frame clones and misses some; the assay was immunoSEQ multiplex PCR. The table shows about 170,000 clones, with roughly three quarters occurring only once. The sequenced material came from PBMCs. These receptor sequences come from a woman aged 50 to 65 in good health and CMV-seropositive.

Remarks on this clone: Sequence at one end of the junction differs from germline and may be a read error. The CDR3 spells CASRLAGGRAFF. In DNA form, the CDR3 reads TGTGCCAGCAGATTAGCAGGGGGCAGGGCTTTCTTT. The chain links TRBV7-9 to TRBJ1-1, with 8 nucleotides matching TRBD1. The CDR3 is 12 amino acids. Germline V gene lookup returns CDR1 SEHNR and CDR2 FQNEAQ (reference sequence). The full variable domain, completed using reference TRBV7-9 and TRBJ1-1, is DTGVSQNPRHKITKRGQNVTFRCDPISEHNRLYWYRQTLGQGPEFLTYFQNEAQLEKSRLLSDRFSAERPKGSFSTLEIQRTEQGDSAMYLCASRLAGGRAFFGQGTRLTVV.

This chain joins TRBV19 and TRBJ1-3; no reliable D call. Germline values: CDR1 LNHDA, CDR2 SQIVND (reference sequence). Deletions cut 5 bases from V and 1 base from J, with 15 bases between. The CDR3 spans 16 residues. The CDR3 reads CASSPRGGKSGNTIYF. The CDR3 nucleotides read TGTGCCAGTAGTCCCCGCGGAGGGAAATCTGGAAACACCATATATTTT.

J is TRBJ2-1 and V is TRBV9; possibly TRBD2 for D (6 bases). CDR3 size: 16 residues. V lost 4 bases, J lost 1 base, and 15 bases lay in between. Germline V gene lookup returns CDR1 SGDLS and CDR2 YYNGEE. Here the CDR3 reads CASSWGVTVSYNEQFF. CDR3 in DNA: TGTGCCAGCAGCTGGGGGGTGACAGTTTCCTACAATGAGCAGTTCTTC.

The V and J genes are TRBV7-9 and TRBJ2-1; 9 nucleotides match TRBD2. V shed 1 base and J 4 bases; nucleotides not matched to a gene: 5. The germline CDR1 and CDR2 sequences are SEHNR and FQNEAQ (reference sequence). The CDR3 has 16 residues. CDR3: CASSLEGLAGYNEQFF. The CDR3 bases are TGTGCCAGCAGCTTAGAAGGGCTAGCGGGATACAATGAGCAGTTCTTC.

The chain links TRBV19 to TRBJ1-4, with a possible D match to TRBD1 (5 bases). The germline V and J ends were trimmed by 1 base and 6 bases, with 18 bases remaining between them. The CDR3 covers 17 residues. From germline, CDR1 is LNHDA and CDR2 SQIVND (reference sequence). CDR3 sequence (DNA): TGTGCCAGTAGTATAGGCCCAGGGTTAAGTACTCATGAAAAACTGTTTTTT. Residues: CASSIGPGLSTHEKLFF.

The chain employs TRBV7-2 and TRBJ1-2, with no clear D. CDR1 SGHTA and CDR2 FQGNSA come from the germline V gene. The CDR3 consists of 13 residues. Deletions cut 11 bases from V and 6 bases from J, with 19 bases between. The CDR3 DNA is TGTGCCGAAGCCGGGATGAAACGGGATGGCTACACCTTC. Translated, it gives CAEAGMKRDGYTF.

The chain combines TRBV7-2 with TRBJ1-2; 12 nucleotides align to TRBD1. After removal of 8 bases from V and 7 bases from J, the junction contained 11 bases not matched to a gene. Germline-derived CDR1 and CDR2 are SGHTA and FQGNSA. The CDR3 totals 15 residues. The CDR3 spells CASGKGQGAPGGYTF. For the CDR3, the DNA is TGTGCCAGCGGAAAGGGACAGGGGGCGCCGGGTGGCTACACCTTC. Drawing the rest from reference TRBV7-2 and TRBJ1-2, the complete variable domain is GAGVSQSPSNKVTEKGKDVELRCDPISGHTALYWYRQSLGQGLEFLIYFQGNSAPDKSGLPSDRFSAERTGGSVSTLTIQRTQQEDSAVYLCASGKGQGAPGGYTFGSGTRLTVV.

The V and J genes are TRBV15 and TRBJ1-2, with 9 nucleotides matching TRBD1. The length of the CDR3 is 12 residues. Germline assignment: CDR1 LNHNV and CDR2 YYDKDF (reference sequence). Losses at the gene ends were 8 bases for V and 7 bases for J; bases not matched to a gene: 5. The CDR3 loop is CATGTGGLGYTF. DNA for the CDR3: TGTGCCACCGGAACAGGGGGCCTTGGCTACACCTTC. The whole variable domain, filled in from reference TRBV15 and TRBJ1-2, reads DAMVIQNPRYQVTQFGKPVTLSCSQTLNHNVMYWYQQKSSQAPKLLFHYYDKDFNNEADTPDNFQSRRPNTSFCFLDIRSPGLGDTAMYLCATGTGGLGYTFGSGTRLTVV.

V usage is TRBV30 and J usage is TRBJ2-1; TRBD1 is a possible D gene (6 bases). The CDR3 consists of 14 residues. Trimming stripped 2 bases from V and 4 bases from J, with 12 bases between. CDR1 and CDR2 (germline): GTSNPN, SVGIG (reference sequence). The CDR3 DNA follows: TGTGCCTGGAGTTTAACAGGGATTTACAATGAGCAGTTCTTC. Translation gives CAWSLTGIYNEQFF.

The gene calls are TRBV11-3 and TRBJ2-1; 10 bases agree with TRBD1. CDR3 size: 16 residues. Germline trimming cut 5 bases from V and 2 bases from J; bases unmatched to any gene: 6. The germline gives CDR1 SGHNT, CDR2 YENEEA. DNA of the CDR3: TGTGCCAGCAGCCCCTGGACAGGGGGAGCCTACAATGAGCAGTTCTTC. Amino acid sequence: CASSPWTGGAYNEQFF.

This clone was found a few times. V gene TRBV5-1 combines with J gene TRBJ2-1, with a tentative D call TRBD2 (6 bases). This CDR3 has 16 residues. Germline V gene data show CDR1 as SGHRS and CDR2 as YFSETQ. The V end lost 3 bases, the J end lost 3 bases, and 16 bases lay between the germline ends. DNA of the CDR3: TGCGCCAGCAGCTCAGGTCGGCGGGGTTACTACAATGAGCAGTTCTTC. Translation gives CASSSGRRGYYNEQFF. The full variable domain, rest sourced from reference TRBV5-1 and TRBJ2-1, is KAGVTQTPRYLIKTRGQQVTLSCSPISGHRSVSWYQQTPGQGLQFLFEYFSETQRNKGNFPGRFSGRQFSNSRSEMNVSTLELGDSALYLCASSSGRRGYYNEQFFGPGTRLTVL.

This clone was counted only a few times. J is TRBJ2-1 and V is TRBV13; 10 bases are shared with TRBD2. The CDR3 runs to 16 residues. V lost 5 bases, J lost 4 bases, and 8 bases stayed unmatched. The germline V gene has CDR1 PRHDT and CDR2 FYEKMQ (reference sequence). CDR3 nucleotides: TGTGCCAGCAGCCCACCGGGACTAGCGACTTACAATGAGCAGTTCTTC. Its protein product is CASSPPGLATYNEQFF.

The genes are TRBV11-1 and TRBJ1-1; the match to TRBD1 covers 8 bases. There are 15 residues in the CDR3. J lost 1 base, V lost 0 bases, and 1 base had no gene match. The V gene's germline CDR1 is SGHAT and CDR2 FQDESV (reference sequence). CDR3 nucleotides: TGTGCCAGCAGCTTAGCGGGGACAGGGAACACTGAAGCTTTCTTT. Protein product: CASSLAGTGNTEAFF.

This chain connects TRBV13 to TRBJ2-7, with 8 bases aligning to TRBD1. V lost 5 bases and J lost 7; bases outside the gene matches: 10. In germline, CDR1 is PRHDT, CDR2 FYEKMQ (reference sequence). There are 14 residues in the CDR3. In DNA, the CDR3 is TGTGCCAGCAGCCCCCGGACAGGGTTATTTGAGCAGTACTTC. Translation: CASSPRTGLFEQYF.

The chain couples TRBV28 to TRBJ1-3, with a weak D call TRBD1 (6 bases). The CDR3 extends over 14 amino acids. Trimming pared 2 bases from V and 4 bases from J, leaving 9 bases between. Germline CDR1 reads MDHEN; CDR2 reads SYDVKM. This CDR3 reads CASSLVRGGNTIYF. CDR3 DNA sequence: TGTGCCAGCAGTTTAGTCAGGGGCGGAAACACCATATATTTT.

The chain links TRBV6-5 to TRBJ2-7; 7 bases map to TRBD2. CDR3 size: 14 residues. CDR1 MNHEY and CDR2 SVGAGI come from the germline V gene. V trimming: 7 bases; J trimming: 0 bases; junction bases outside the gene matches: 6. The CDR3, as DNA: TGTGCCAGCAAAATCGGGGGGAGCTCCTACGAGCAGTACTTC. As protein: CASKIGGSSYEQYF.

This rearrangement joins TRBV19 to TRBJ2-7; 10 bases are shared with TRBD2. This CDR3 comprises 17 residues. Germline CDR1 reads LNHDA; CDR2 reads SQIVND (reference sequence). The V and J ends lost 3 bases and 0 bases, in that order; junction bases with no gene match: 8. CDR3 sequence (DNA): TGTGCCAGTAGTATGGGAAGGACTAGCGGAACCTCCTACGAGCAGTACTTC. Protein: CASSMGRTSGTSYEQYF.

The V and J genes are TRBV6-1 and TRBJ1-4, with 9 positions matching TRBD1. J lost 0 bases, V lost 4 bases, and 3 bases had no gene match. The CDR3 spans 16 residues. From germline, CDR1 is MNHNS and CDR2 SASEGT. CDR3 region: CASSGTGVATNEKLFF. CDR3 in DNA: TGTGCCAGCAGTGGGACAGGGGTAGCAACTAATGAAAAACTGTTTTTT.

The rearrangement links TRBV18 to TRBJ2-5, with 10 bases fitting TRBD1. The CDR3 extends over 20 amino acids. V trimming: 3 bases; J trimming: 0 bases; junction bases outside the gene matches: 16. From germline, CDR1 is KGHSH and CDR2 LQKENI. CDR3 in amino acids: CASSPTGTGDAVGDQETQYF. The CDR3 DNA reads TGTGCCAGCTCACCTACTGGGACAGGGGACGCAGTGGGGGACCAAGAGACCCAGTACTTC.

V gene TRBV28 combines with J gene TRBJ1-1; D might be TRBD1 (6 bases). The CDR3 covers 14 residues. Germline values: CDR1 MDHEN, CDR2 SYDVKM. Deletions cut 2 bases from V and 7 bases from J, with 14 bases between. The chain's CDR3 is CASSLRGFNLEAFF. The CDR3 bases are TGTGCCAGCAGTTTAAGGGGGTTTAATCTTGAAGCTTTCTTT.

The V and J genes are TRBV6-5 and TRBJ1-1; no firm D call. The CDR3 is made up of 15 amino acids. Germline values: CDR1 MNHEY, CDR2 SVGAGI. Trimming left V 6 bases short and J 3 bases short, with 17 bases between. The CDR3 sequence: CASSFDSSSYTEAFF. CDR3 bases: TGTGCCAGCAGCTTCGACTCCTCTTCTTACACTGAAGCTTTCTTT.

The chain joins TRBV19 to TRBJ1-6, with D possibly matching TRBD1 (6 bases). The germline CDR1 and CDR2 sequences are LNHDA and SQIVND (reference sequence). The CDR3 consists of 15 residues. Trimming pared 6 bases from V and 8 bases from J, leaving 17 bases between. The CDR3 DNA sequence: TGTGCCAGTAGCCCGCCCTGGGACAATTATTCACCCCTCCACTTT. It codes for CASSPPWDNYSPLHF.

This chain joins TRBV21-1 and TRBJ2-7; whether TRBD2, the table's D call, matches the DNA was not checked. TRBV21-1 is annotated as a pseudogene. The CDR3 spans 15 residues. DNA for the CDR3: TGTGCCAGCAGCAAAGTGGCTAGCGGGAGAGGTGAGCAGTACTTC. Its protein product is CASSKVASGRGEQYF.

The rearrangement uses TRBV5-1 and TRBJ1-1; unclear D gene. Germline V gene data show CDR1 as SGHRS and CDR2 as YFSETQ. Trimming cost V 0 bases and J 4 bases, with 10 bases left between them. CDR3 size: 14 residues. The CDR3 bases are TGCGCCAGCAGCTTGGCTCGAAGTAGCACTGAAGCTTTCTTT. It is translated as CASSLARSSTEAFF.

The chain couples TRBV5-1 to TRBJ2-3; TRBD1 is a possible D gene (6 bases). This CDR3 comprises 16 residues. With 4 bases removed from V and 2 bases from J, the gap between germline ends came to 17 bases. Germline values: CDR1 SGHRS, CDR2 YFSETQ. CDR3 residues: CASSGGQLSITDTQYF. CDR3 DNA: TGCGCCAGCAGCGGAGGACAGCTAAGTATCACAGATACGCAGTATTTT.

V gene TRBV9 combines with J gene TRBJ2-2; tentatively, D is TRBD1 (5 bases). Germline CDR1 is SGDLS and CDR2 is YYNGEE. The length of the CDR3 is 14 residues. V was cut by 3 bases and J by 7 bases, with 13 bases left in between. The CDR3 spells CASSGGPQGGELFF. The CDR3 DNA reads TGTGCCAGCAGCGGGGGCCCCCAGGGCGGGGAGCTGTTTTTT.